This T cell receptor (beta chain) was identified during a study of cytotoxic CD8 clonotypes in ibrutinib-treated CLL. Overall study: By median roughly 62 months, approximately twelve had progressed and around 15 stayed remitted; responses had been 2 complete and about 24 partial. The study's findings and limits: Clonotypes that were public were uncommon, and they contracted or stayed stable on treatment.

This CDR3 region has 13 residues. Germline assignment: CDR1 MDHEN and CDR2 SYDVKM. V was pared by 8 bases and J by 5 bases, with 9 bases of the junction left unmatched. Produced via immunoSEQ multiplex PCR; TCRdb's table is partial and in-frame only. In the table there are 130,000 to 150,000 clones, 85% to 95% of which are singletons. Remarks on this clone: Its antigen is as yet unknown.

This receptor was obtained from a human donor with chronic lymphocytic leukemia. V and J are TRBV28 and TRBJ2-7; 7 positions match TRBD1. The sample in question was PBMCs, obtained after 12 months of ibrutinib treatment. The CDR3 nucleotides read TGTGCCAGCCAAGGGGGCAGCTCGGACGAGCAGTACTTC. Its translation is CASQGGSSDEQYF.